The T cell receptor (beta chain) described here comes from a study of T cell repertoires in cytomegalovirus infection. Study summary: Public TCR beta signatures were indicative of both CMV infection and a matching HLA type. Study-wide findings and caveats: HLA-C-restricted TCR beta clonotypes specific for CMV led the ex vivo response. Frequencies of public TCR beta families were cumulated, and this identified carriers of CMV plus the relevant HLA.

A single record per CDR3 protein comes from TCRdb applying MiXCR to the reads. The table shows nearly 550,000 distinct CDR3 sequences, with approximately 16% occurring only once. On this clonotype: As yet, its antigen is unknown.

The source of this sequence is a human donor in good health (CMV status not recorded). Some clones in this sample may be carry-over from other donors' samples. Sequences were obtained from CD8+ T cells from PBMCs.

As DNA, the CDR3 is TGCAGTGCTAGGAGCCGGGACAGTCAATTAGGGACTGAAGCTTTCTTT. Translated: CSARSRDSQLGTEAFF. This sequence joins TRBV20-1 and TRBJ1-1, with 7 positions matching TRBD1. The V gene's germline CDR1 is DFQATT and CDR2 SNEGSKA (reference sequence). With V trimmed by 3 bases and J by 5 bases, 15 bases remained unmatched. The CDR3 is 16 residues long.